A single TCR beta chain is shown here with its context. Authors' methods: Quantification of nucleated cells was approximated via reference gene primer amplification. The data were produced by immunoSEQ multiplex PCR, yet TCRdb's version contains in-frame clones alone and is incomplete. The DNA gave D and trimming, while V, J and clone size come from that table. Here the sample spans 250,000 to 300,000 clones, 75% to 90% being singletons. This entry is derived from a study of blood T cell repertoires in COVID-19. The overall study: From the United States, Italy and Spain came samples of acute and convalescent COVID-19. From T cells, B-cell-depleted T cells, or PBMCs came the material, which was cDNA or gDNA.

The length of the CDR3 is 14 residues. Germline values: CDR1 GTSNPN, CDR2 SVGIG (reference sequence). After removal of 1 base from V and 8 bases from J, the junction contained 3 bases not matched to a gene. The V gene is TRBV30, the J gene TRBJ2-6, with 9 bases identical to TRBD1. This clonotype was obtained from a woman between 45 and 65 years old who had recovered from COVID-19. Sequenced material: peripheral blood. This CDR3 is CAWSGGQGTNVLTF. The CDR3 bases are TGTGCCTGGAGTGGCGGACAGGGGACCAACGTCCTGACTTTC.